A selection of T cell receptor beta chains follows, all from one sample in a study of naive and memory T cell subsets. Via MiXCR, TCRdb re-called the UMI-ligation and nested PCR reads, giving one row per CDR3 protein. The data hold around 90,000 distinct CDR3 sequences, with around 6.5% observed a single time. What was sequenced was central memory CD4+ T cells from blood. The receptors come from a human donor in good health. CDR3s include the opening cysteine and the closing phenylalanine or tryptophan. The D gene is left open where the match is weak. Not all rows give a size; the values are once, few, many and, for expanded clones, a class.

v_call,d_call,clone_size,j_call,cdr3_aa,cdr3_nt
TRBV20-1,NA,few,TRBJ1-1,CSAEADSFEAFF,TGCAGTGCAGAGGCGGACAGCTTTGAAGCTTTCTTT
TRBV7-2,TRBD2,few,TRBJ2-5,CASSPGGAGLRETQYF,TGTGCCAGCAGTCCGGGGGGGGCCGGTCTAAGGGAGACCCAGTACTTC
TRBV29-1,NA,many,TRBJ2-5,CSGQRGRETQYF,TGCAGCGGCCAGAGGGGGAGGGAGACCCAGTACTTC
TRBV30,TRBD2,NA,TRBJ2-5,CAWILAGNQETQYF,TGTGCCTGGATCCTAGCGGGGAACCAAGAGACCCAGTACTTC
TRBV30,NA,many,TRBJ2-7,CAWNRDISYEQYF,TGTGCCTGGAACCGGGACATCTCCTACGAGCAGTACTTC
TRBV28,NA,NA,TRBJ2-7,CASRSTGSYEQYF,TGTGCCAGCCGCTCGACGGGGTCCTACGAGCAGTACTTC
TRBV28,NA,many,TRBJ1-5,CASNNGAALGGNQPQHF,TGTGCCAGCAACAACGGGGCAGCCTTGGGGGGCAATCAGCCCCAGCATTTT
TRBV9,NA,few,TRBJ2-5,CASSTDVYGETQYF,TGTGCCAGCAGTACAGATGTGTATGGGGAGACCCAGTACTTC
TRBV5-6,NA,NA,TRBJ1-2,CASSLRGAYGYTF,TGTGCCAGCAGCTTGCGGGGGGCGTATGGCTACACCTTC
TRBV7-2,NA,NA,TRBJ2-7,CASSLRPGDEQYF,TGTGCCAGCAGCCTACGCCCCGGGGACGAGCAGTACTTC
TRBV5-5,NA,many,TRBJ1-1,CASSPRFTSEAFF,TGTGCCAGCAGCCCGAGGTTCACGTCTGAAGCTTTCTTT
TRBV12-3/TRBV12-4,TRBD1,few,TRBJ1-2,CASTPTGGRYGYTF,TGTGCCAGCACCCCGACAGGGGGCCGCTATGGCTACACCTTC
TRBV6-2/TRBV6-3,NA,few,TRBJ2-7,CASSYSTRGREQYF,TGTGCCAGCAGTTACTCGACGAGGGGTCGGGAGCAGTACTTC
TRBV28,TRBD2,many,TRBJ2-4,CASSPPGTSVNIQYF,TGTGCCAGCAGTCCACCCGGGACTAGCGTGAACATTCAGTACTTC
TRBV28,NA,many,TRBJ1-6,CASSYLTGDNSPLHF,TGTGCCAGCAGTTACCTGACAGGAGACAATTCACCCCTCCACTTT
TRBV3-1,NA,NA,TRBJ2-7,CASSQQGRAYEQYF,TGTGCCAGCAGCCAACAGGGGAGGGCCTACGAGCAGTACTTC
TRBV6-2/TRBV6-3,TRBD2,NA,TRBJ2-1,CASRPIPAGTNEQFF,TGTGCCAGCAGACCGATCCCAGCGGGGACGAATGAGCAGTTCTTC
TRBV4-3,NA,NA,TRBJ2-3,CASSQGGRGGDLRRTDTQYF,TGCGCCAGCAGCCAAGGAGGTCGAGGGGGGGACCTCCGCCGCACAGATACGCAGTATTTT
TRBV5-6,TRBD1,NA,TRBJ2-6,CASSLWQGAYDVLTF,TGTGCCAGCAGCTTGTGGCAGGGGGCGTACGACGTCCTGACTTTC
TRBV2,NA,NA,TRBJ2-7,CASSDFYEQYF,TGTGCCAGCAGTGACTTCTACGAGCAGTACTTC
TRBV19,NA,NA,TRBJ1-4,CASSLRPILRREQKEKLFF,TGTGCCAGTAGTTTGCGGCCCATCCTTCGACGGGAACAAAAGGAAAAACTGTTTTTT
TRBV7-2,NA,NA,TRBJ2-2,CATKRQARDTGELFF,TGTGCCACCAAGAGACAGGCGAGGGACACCGGGGAGCTGTTTTTT
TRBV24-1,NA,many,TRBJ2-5,CATSDSRQETQYF,TGTGCCACCAGTGACAGCCGCCAAGAGACCCAGTACTTC